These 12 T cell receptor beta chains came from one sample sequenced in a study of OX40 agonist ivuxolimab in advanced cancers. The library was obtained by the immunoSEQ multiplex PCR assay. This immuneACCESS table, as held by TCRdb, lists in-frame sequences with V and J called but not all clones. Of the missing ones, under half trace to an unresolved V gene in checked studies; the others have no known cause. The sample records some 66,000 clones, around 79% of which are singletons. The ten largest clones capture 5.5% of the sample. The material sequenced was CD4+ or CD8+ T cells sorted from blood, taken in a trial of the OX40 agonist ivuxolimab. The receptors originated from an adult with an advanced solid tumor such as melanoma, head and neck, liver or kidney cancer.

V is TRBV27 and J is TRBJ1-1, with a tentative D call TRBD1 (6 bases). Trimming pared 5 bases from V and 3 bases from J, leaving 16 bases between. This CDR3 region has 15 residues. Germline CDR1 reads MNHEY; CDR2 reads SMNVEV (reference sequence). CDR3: CASSPVRGRDTEAFF. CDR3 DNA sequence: TGTGCCAGCAGTCCCGTGCGGGGGCGGGACACTGAAGCTTTCTTT.

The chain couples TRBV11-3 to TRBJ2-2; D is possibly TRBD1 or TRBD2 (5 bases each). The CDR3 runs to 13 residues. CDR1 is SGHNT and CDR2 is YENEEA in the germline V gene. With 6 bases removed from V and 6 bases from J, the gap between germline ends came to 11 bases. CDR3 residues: CASRERGAGELFF. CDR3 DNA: TGTGCCAGCAGAGAGAGGGGCGCCGGGGAGCTGTTTTTT.

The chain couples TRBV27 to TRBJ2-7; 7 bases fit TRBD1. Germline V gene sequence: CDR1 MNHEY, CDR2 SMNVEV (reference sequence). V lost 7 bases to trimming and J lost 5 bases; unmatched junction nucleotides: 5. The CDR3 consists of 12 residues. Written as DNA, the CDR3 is TGTGCCAGCAACCGACAGGGCAACGAGCAGTACGTC. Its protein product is CASNRQGNEQYV.

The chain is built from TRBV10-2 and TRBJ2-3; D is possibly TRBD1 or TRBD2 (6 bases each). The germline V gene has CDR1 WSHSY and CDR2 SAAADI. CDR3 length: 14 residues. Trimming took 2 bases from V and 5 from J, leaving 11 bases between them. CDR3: CASSELGGKDTQYF. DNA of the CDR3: TGCGCCAGCAGTGAGCTGGGGGGCAAAGATACGCAGTATTTT.

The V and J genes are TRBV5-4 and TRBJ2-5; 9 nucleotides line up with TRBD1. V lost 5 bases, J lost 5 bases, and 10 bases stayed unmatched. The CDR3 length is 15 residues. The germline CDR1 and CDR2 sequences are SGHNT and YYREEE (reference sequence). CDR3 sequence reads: CASREGQGFSETQYF. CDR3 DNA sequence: TGTGCCAGCAGGGAGGGACAGGGTTTTTCGGAGACCCAGTACTTC.

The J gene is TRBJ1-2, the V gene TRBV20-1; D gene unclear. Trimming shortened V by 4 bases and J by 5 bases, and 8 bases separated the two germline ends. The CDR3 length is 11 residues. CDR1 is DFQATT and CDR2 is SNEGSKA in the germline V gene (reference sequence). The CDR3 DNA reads TGCAGTGCTAAAACAGAGTATGGCTACACCTTC. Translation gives CSAKTEYGYTF.

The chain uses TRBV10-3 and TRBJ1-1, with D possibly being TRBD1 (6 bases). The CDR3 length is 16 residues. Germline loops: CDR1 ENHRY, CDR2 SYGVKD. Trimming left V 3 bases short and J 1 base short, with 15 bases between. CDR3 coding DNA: TGTGCCATCAGTGATGGAGGGGGAAGTTGGAACACTGAAGCTTTCTTT. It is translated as CAISDGGGSWNTEAFF.

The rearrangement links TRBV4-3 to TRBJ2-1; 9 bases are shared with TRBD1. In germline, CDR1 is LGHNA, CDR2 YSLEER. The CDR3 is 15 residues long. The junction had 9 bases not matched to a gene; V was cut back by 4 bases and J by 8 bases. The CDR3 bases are TGCGCCAGCAGCCCCGGGACAGGGTTTAGATATGAGCAGTTCTTC. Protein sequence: CASSPGTGFRYEQFF.

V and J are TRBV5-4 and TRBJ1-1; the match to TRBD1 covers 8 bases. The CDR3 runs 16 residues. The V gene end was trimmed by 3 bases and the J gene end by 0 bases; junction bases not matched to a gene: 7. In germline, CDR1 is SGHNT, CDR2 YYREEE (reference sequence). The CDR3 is CASSYGQGHMNTEAFF. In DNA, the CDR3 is TGTGCCAGCAGCTATGGACAGGGACACATGAACACTGAAGCTTTCTTT.

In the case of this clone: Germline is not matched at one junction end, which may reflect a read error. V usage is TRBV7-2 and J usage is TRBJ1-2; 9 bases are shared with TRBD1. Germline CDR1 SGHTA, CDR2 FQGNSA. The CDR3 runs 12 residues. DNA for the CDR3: TGCGCCAGTGGACAGGGGTCCTATGGCTACACCTTC. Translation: CASGQGSYGYTF.

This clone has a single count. The CDR3 sequence: CSVEIGGSRDQKLFF. The CDR3 DNA reads as TGCAGCGTTGAAATAGGGGGATCCCGAGACCAAAAACTGTTTTTT. This sequence joins TRBV29-1 and TRBJ1-4, with a weak D call TRBD1 (6 bases). V was shortened by 2 bases and J by 9 bases, with 19 bases between the two germline ends. CDR3 length: 15 residues. Germline loops: CDR1 SQVTM, CDR2 ANQGSEA.

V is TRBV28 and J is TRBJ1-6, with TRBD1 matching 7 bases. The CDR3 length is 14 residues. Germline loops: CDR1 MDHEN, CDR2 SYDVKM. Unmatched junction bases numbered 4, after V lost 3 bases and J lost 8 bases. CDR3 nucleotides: TGTGCCAGCAGTTTTCGGGGACAGTATTCACCCCTCCACTTT. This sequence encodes CASSFRGQYSPLHF. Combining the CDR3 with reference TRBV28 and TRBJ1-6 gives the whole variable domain DVKVTQSSRYLVKRTGEKVFLECVQDMDHENMFWYRQDPGLGLRLIYFSYDVKMKEKGDIPEGYSVSREKKERFSLILESASTNQTSMYLCASSFRGQYSPLHFGNGTRLTVT.